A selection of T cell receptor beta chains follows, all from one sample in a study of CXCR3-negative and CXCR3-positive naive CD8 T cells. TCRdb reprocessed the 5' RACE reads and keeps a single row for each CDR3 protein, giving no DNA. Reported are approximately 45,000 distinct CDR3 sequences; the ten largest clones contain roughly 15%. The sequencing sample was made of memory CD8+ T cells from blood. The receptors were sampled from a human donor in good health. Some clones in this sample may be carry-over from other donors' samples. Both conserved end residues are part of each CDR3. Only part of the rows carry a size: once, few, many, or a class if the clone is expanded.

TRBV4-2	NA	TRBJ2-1	CASSLAGELNEQFF
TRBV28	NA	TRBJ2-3	CASSLLAEGVTDTQYF
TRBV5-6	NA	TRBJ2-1	CASSFRTGNNEQFF
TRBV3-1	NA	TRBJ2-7	CASSQDRVVRYEQYF
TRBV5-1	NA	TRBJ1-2	CASSLWDRDGYTF
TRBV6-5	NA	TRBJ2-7	CASSYSRGYEQYF
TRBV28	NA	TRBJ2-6	CASSFHRETGATVLTF
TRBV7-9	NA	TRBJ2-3	CASSSEGSSDTQYF
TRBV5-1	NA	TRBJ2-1	CASSTRDPYNEQFF
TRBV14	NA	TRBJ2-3	CASSQILGDTQYF
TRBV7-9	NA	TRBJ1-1	CASSFGLGSEAFF
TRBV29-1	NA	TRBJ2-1	CSSPRVAGGGYEQFF
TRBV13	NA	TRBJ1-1	CTSTLIGGQGNTEAFF
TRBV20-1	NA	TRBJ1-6	CSAGSPHDRRYSYNSPLHF
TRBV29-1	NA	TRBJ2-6	CSVEEGVQGAGANVLTF
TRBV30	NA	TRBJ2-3	CAWSEESTDTQYF
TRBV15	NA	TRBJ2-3	CATSRVPPGQGTDTQYF
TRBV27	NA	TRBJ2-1	CASSFLGSRSSSDNEQFF
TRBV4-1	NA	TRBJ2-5	CSSSQGEWETQYF
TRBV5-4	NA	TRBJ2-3	CASSILDGTDTQYF
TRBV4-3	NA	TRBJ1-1	CASSHGQDGDTEAFF
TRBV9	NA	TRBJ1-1	CASSDSTGQGTEAFF
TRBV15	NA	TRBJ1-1	CATSSLSTEAFF
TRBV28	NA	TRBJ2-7	CASSQIPYEQYF
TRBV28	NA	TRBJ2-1	CASSFKPGLPTFEQFF
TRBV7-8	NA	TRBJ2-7	CASSPSGGGDPYEQYF
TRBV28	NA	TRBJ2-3	CASSPSGLNGADTQYF
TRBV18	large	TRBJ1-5	CASSPRGPNQPQHF
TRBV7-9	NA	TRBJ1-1	CASSFLDRVEEAFF
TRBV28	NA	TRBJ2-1	CASSFIRAGEQFF
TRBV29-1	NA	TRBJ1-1	CSVEGQNTEAFF
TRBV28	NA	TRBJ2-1	CASSPGGTSTLLEDEQFF
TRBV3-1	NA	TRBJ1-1	CASSQDQGEAFF